The 27 T cell receptor beta chains below all came from one sample that was sequenced in a study of human T cells and chemical hapten exposure. TCRdb called the RACE reads again in MiXCR, with one record for every CDR3 protein. The repertoire holds around 380,000 distinct CDR3 sequences, with nearly 5% as singletons. Described time point: patch test 1, 2 weeks after DPC sensitization. Documented treatment: therapeutic diphenylcyclopropenone sensitization with weekly scalp DPC. Sequenced material: whole blood, taken in connection with sensitization to the hapten diphenylcyclopropenone (DPC). These receptors were taken from a woman aged 45 to 65 with alopecia areata. Some clones in this sample may be carry-over from other donors' samples.

This clonotype was seen many times. V and J are TRBV11-2 and TRBJ1-1; D ambiguous. The CDR3 has 15 residues. CDR1 and CDR2 (germline): SGHAT, FQNNGV. Trimming removed 1 base at V and 0 bases at J, with 9 bases between. The CDR3 is CASSLGLRVNTEAFF. The CDR3 DNA reads TGTGCCAGCAGCTTAGGACTCAGAGTGAACACTGAAGCTTTCTTT. Full variable domain (remainder filled in from reference TRBV11-2 and TRBJ1-1): EAGVAQSPRYKIIEKRQSVAFWCNPISGHATLYWYQQILGQGPKLLIQFQNNGVVDDSQLPKDRFSAERLKGVDSTLKIQPAKLEDSAVYLCASSLGLRVNTEAFFGQGTRLTVV.

This clonotype was recorded a few times. The CDR3 DNA follows: TGTGCCAGCAGCAAAGAAGAGAACAGGGGGCCTCTCTCTGGAAACACCATATATTTT. Translation: CASSKEENRGPLSGNTIYF. The rearrangement uses TRBV21-1 and TRBJ1-3; the table calls TRBD1, which could not be checked here. TRBV21-1 is an annotated pseudogene. The length of the CDR3 is 19 residues.

The chain links TRBV28 to TRBJ2-3; 10 bases are a match to TRBD2. V trimming: 7 bases; J trimming: 0 bases; junction bases outside the gene matches: 7. Germline V gene lookup returns CDR1 MDHEN and CDR2 SYDVKM. This CDR3 spans 16 amino acids. The DNA of the CDR3 is TGTGCCAGCAAACATCAGACTAGCGGGAGCACAGATACGCAGTATTTT. It yields the protein CASKHQTSGSTDTQYF.

The J gene is TRBJ1-1, the V gene TRBV18; no definite D call. Looked up from germline, CDR1 is KGHSH and CDR2 is LQKENI. The CDR3 sequence is 14 residues long. The V end was cut by 6 bases, the J end by 4 bases, with 15 bases between. The CDR3 DNA reads TGTGCCAGCTCTGAGCTAAACGAGGGCACTGAAGCTTTCTTT. Its translation is CASSELNEGTEAFF.

In its sample, this clonotype was seen a few times. The chain has TRBV7-2 and TRBJ2-1, with 11 bases matching TRBD2. Germline V gene sequence: CDR1 SGHTA, CDR2 FQGNSA. The CDR3 is 15 residues long. V was pared by 4 bases and J by 7 bases, with 6 bases of the junction left unmatched. CDR3 DNA: TGTGCCAGCAGCTCACTAGCGGGGGCGGGAAATGAGCAGTTCTTC. Translated, it gives CASSSLAGAGNEQFF.

Many counts were recorded for this clonotype. The V gene is TRBV7-2, the J gene TRBJ2-1; tentatively, D is TRBD2 (6 bases). CDR3 length: 21 residues. From germline, CDR1 is SGHTA and CDR2 FQGNSA. V was pared by 3 bases and J by 0 bases, with 27 bases between. The DNA of the CDR3 is TGTGCCAGCAGCTTCCGTGGACCGGGACTGATTCCTACCAGCTCCTACAATGAGCAGTTCTTC. Residues: CASSFRGPGLIPTSSYNEQFF.

This clonotype was counted ten times or more. The V gene is TRBV29-1, the J gene TRBJ1-5, with 8 bases aligning to TRBD1. The CDR3 has 14 residues. The trim removed 4 bases at V and 4 bases at J, leaving 6 bases unmatched. The germline V gene encodes CDR1 SQVTM and CDR2 ANQGSEA. The CDR3 spells CSVGGDRRNQPQHF. The CDR3 DNA reads TGCAGCGTTGGTGGGGACAGGCGTAATCAGCCCCAGCATTTT.

In this sample, this clonotype turned up many times. V usage is TRBV10-3 and J usage is TRBJ1-6; D is uncertain. Between the trimmed V and J ends, which lost 10 bases and 8 bases, there was a span of 12 bases. Germline CDR1 ENHRY, CDR2 SYGVKD. This CDR3 spans 12 amino acids. The CDR3 DNA reads TGTGCCACCGACGACGTAGATTCACCCCTCCACTTT. Encoded protein: CATDDVDSPLHF.

There are many counts of this clonotype. The gene calls are TRBV27 and TRBJ2-2; D perhaps matches TRBD2 (6 bases). Germline-derived CDR1 and CDR2 are MNHEY and SMNVEV (reference sequence). Trimming removed 5 bases from V and 8 bases from J, with 18 bases in between. This CDR3 has 15 residues. CDR3 sequence reads: CASSHSGTVTGELFF. The CDR3 nucleotides are TGTGCCAGCAGTCACTCCGGGACTGTTACTGGGGAGCTGTTTTTT.

This clonotype was seen ten or more times. V and J are TRBV29-1 and TRBJ2-1; 8 bases are a match to TRBD1. The CDR3 sequence is 13 residues long. From germline, CDR1 is SQVTM and CDR2 ANQGSEA. With 1 base clipped from V and 7 bases from J, the junction kept 3 bases outside the gene matches. CDR3 in amino acids: CSVEGTGSNEQFF. In DNA form, the CDR3 reads TGCAGCGTTGAAGGGACAGGGTCAAATGAGCAGTTCTTC.

At least ten counts were recorded for this clonotype. This chain links TRBV7-2 with TRBJ2-2; D remains ambiguous. V dropped 3 bases and J dropped 6 bases, with 8 bases sitting between them. The CDR3 is 13 residues long. CDR1 is SGHTA and CDR2 is FQGNSA in the germline V gene. CDR3 region: CASSLAAAGELFF. The CDR3 bases are TGTGCCAGCAGCTTGGCGGCAGCCGGGGAGCTGTTTTTT.

This clonotype was seen at least ten times. The chain carries TRBV20-1 and TRBJ2-3; D possibly uses TRBD1 or TRBD2 (6 bases each). Germline loops: CDR1 DFQATT, CDR2 SNEGSKA (reference sequence). Trimming removed 5 bases from V and 4 bases from J, with 10 bases in between. This CDR3 region has 12 residues. The CDR3 protein is CSAEGGPDTQYF. As DNA, the CDR3 is TGCAGTGCTGAGGGGGGCCCAGATACGCAGTATTTT.

A few counts support this clonotype. This chain uses TRBV6-2 or TRBV6-3 with TRBJ2-5, with TRBD2 identical over 8 bases. This CDR3 has 16 residues. After removal of 4 bases from V and 6 bases from J, the junction contained 13 bases not matched to a gene. Germline assignment: CDR1 MNHEY and CDR2 SVGEGT. The CDR3 is CASSSFREGRGKTQYF. In DNA form, the CDR3 reads TGTGCCAGCAGTTCGTTTCGGGAGGGGAGGGGGAAGACCCAGTACTTC.

This clonotype has at least ten counts. The chain carries TRBV29-1 and TRBJ1-1, with 11 nucleotides matching TRBD1. The V segment lost 5 bases and the J segment 4 bases; nucleotides outside the gene matches: 9. The V gene's germline CDR1 is SQVTM and CDR2 ANQGSEA. The length of the CDR3 is 15 residues. CDR3 in amino acids: CSVRGQGARGTEAFF. CDR3 bases: TGCAGCGTTCGAGGACAGGGGGCTCGGGGCACTGAAGCTTTCTTT.

This clonotype showed up many times. The V gene is TRBV2, the J gene TRBJ2-5; D might be TRBD1 or TRBD2, each matching 5 bases. The CDR3 has 15 residues. Germline CDR1 and CDR2: SNHLY and FYNNEI. Trimming took 7 bases from V and 2 from J, leaving 17 bases between them. CDR3 amino acids: CASTSAGTKQETQYF. CDR3 coding DNA: TGTGCCAGCACTTCTGCCGGGACGAAACAAGAGACCCAGTACTTC.

The rearrangement links TRBV20-1 to TRBJ2-1; the D is unclear. Germline V CDR1 and CDR2: DFQATT, SNEGSKA (reference sequence). CDR3 length: 17 amino acids. V gave up 5 bases and J gave up 0 bases, with 20 bases separating them. CDR3 region: CSASYSGRPSSYNEQFF. The DNA for the CDR3 is TGCAGTGCTTCTTACTCCGGACGGCCGAGCTCCTACAATGAGCAGTTCTTC.

In this sample, this clonotype turned up many times. V and J are TRBV12-3 or TRBV12-4 and TRBJ2-2; tentative D call: TRBD2 (6 bases). V was cut by 3 bases and J by 4 bases, with 9 bases left in between. The CDR3 has 14 residues. The DNA of the CDR3 is TGTGCCAGCAGTTTGGAGGGTCCCACCGGGGAGCTGTTTTTT. Encoded protein: CASSLEGPTGELFF.

This clonotype has a count of ten or more. V is TRBV11-2 and J is TRBJ2-1, with a weak D call TRBD1 (5 bases). V lost 3 bases and J 14 bases, leaving 20 bases between the germline ends. This CDR3 contains 14 residues. Germline V gene data show CDR1 as SGHAT and CDR2 as FQNNGV. In DNA form, the CDR3 reads TGTGCCAGCAGCTTTAGATATAATGCGGACAAGGAGTTCTTC. As protein: CASSFRYNADKEFF.

Many counts were recorded for this clonotype. The rearrangement joins TRBV11-2 to TRBJ2-3, with D hard to call. Germline CDR1 reads SGHAT; CDR2 reads FQNNGV. The CDR3 contains 15 residues. V was pared by 1 base and J by 2 bases, with 10 bases between. The CDR3 reads CASSLVGRDTDTQYF. DNA of the CDR3: TGTGCCAGCAGCTTAGTTGGTCGCGACACAGATACGCAGTATTTT.

This clonotype was seen repeatedly, ten times or more. The chain links TRBV15 to TRBJ1-1; perhaps TRBD1 as D (5 bases). CDR3 size: 13 residues. Germline lookup yields CDR1 LNHNV and CDR2 YYDKDF (reference sequence). The V gene lost 5 bases and the J gene lost 7 bases, with 14 bases spanning the gap. The CDR3 loop reads CATSASGLGEAFF. The CDR3 nucleotides read TGTGCCACCAGCGCCTCAGGGTTAGGTGAAGCTTTCTTT.

The chain recombines TRBV7-3 with TRBJ1-6; a possible D gene is TRBD1 (5 bases). Trimming shortened V by 5 bases and J by 5 bases, and 13 bases separated the two germline ends. The length of the CDR3 is 15 residues. Germline CDR1 SGHTA, CDR2 FQGTGA. CDR3 in amino acids: CASSEGMGDNSPLHF. CDR3 coding DNA: TGTGCCAGCAGCGAGGGAATGGGGGATAATTCACCCCTCCACTTT.

In its sample, this clonotype was seen many times. The V and J genes are TRBV9 and TRBJ1-2, with D unclear. The CDR3 contains 14 residues. The V end lost 4 bases, the J end lost 6 bases, and 16 bases lay between the germline ends. CDR1 and CDR2 from the germline V gene are SGDLS and YYNGEE. The CDR3, as DNA: TGTGCCAGCAGCACTACCTACCGAGGGAATGGCTACACCTTC. Translation: CASSTTYRGNGYTF. The variable domain in full, with the rest retrieved from reference TRBV9 and TRBJ1-2, is DSGVTQTPKHLITATGQRVTLRCSPRSGDLSVYWYQQSLDQGLQFLIQYYNGEERAKGNILERFSAQQFPDLHSELNLSSLELGDSALYFCASSTTYRGNGYTFGSGTRLTVV.

This clonotype came up many times. V and J are TRBV6-6 and TRBJ1-6; perhaps TRBD1 as D (5 bases). Trimming took 5 bases from V and 9 from J, leaving 17 bases between them. The germline CDR1 and CDR2 sequences are MNHNY and SVGAGI (reference sequence). This CDR3 contains 15 residues. Written as DNA, the CDR3 is TGTGCCAGCAGTGGGGGGGGGTTCGACGGTTCACCCCTCCACTTT. Encoded protein: CASSGGGFDGSPLHF.

There are many counts of this clonotype. The chain is built from TRBV20-1 and TRBJ2-3, with 10 positions matching TRBD1. The CDR3 totals 14 residues. Trimming removed 4 bases from V and 4 bases from J; junction bases left unmatched: 5. Germline V gene sequence: CDR1 DFQATT, CDR2 SNEGSKA (reference sequence). DNA for the CDR3: TGCAGTGCTAATCCGGGACAGGGGCCAGATACGCAGTATTTT. Translation gives CSANPGQGPDTQYF.

This clonotype has ten or more counts. The V and J genes are TRBV9 and TRBJ1-2; D not resolved. V was clipped by 1 base and J by 5 bases, with 6 bases between them. CDR1 and CDR2 (germline): SGDLS, YYNGEE. This CDR3 region has 12 residues. The CDR3 spells CASSVPDYGYTF. The CDR3 nucleotides read TGTGCCAGCAGCGTACCCGATTATGGCTACACCTTC.

There are many counts of this clonotype. The V call is TRBV24-1, the J call TRBJ2-2; the D is unclear. The V gene's germline CDR1 is KGHDR and CDR2 SFDVKD. Trimming pared 4 bases from V and 3 bases from J, leaving 17 bases between. The CDR3 extends over 17 amino acids. In nucleotides, the CDR3 is TGTGCCACCAGTGACCTACGAAACCCGATCGACACCGGGGAGCTGTTTTTT. Amino acids: CATSDLRNPIDTGELFF.

This clonotype was recorded at least ten times. This chain uses TRBV12-3 or TRBV12-4 with TRBJ2-7; 7 nucleotides agree with TRBD2. V was pared by 3 bases and J by 5 bases, with 7 bases of the junction left unmatched. The CDR3 is 14 amino acids. CDR3 nucleotides: TGTGCCAGCAGTTTTCAAGCGGGGAGGAACGAGCAGTACTTC. Protein sequence: CASSFQAGRNEQYF.